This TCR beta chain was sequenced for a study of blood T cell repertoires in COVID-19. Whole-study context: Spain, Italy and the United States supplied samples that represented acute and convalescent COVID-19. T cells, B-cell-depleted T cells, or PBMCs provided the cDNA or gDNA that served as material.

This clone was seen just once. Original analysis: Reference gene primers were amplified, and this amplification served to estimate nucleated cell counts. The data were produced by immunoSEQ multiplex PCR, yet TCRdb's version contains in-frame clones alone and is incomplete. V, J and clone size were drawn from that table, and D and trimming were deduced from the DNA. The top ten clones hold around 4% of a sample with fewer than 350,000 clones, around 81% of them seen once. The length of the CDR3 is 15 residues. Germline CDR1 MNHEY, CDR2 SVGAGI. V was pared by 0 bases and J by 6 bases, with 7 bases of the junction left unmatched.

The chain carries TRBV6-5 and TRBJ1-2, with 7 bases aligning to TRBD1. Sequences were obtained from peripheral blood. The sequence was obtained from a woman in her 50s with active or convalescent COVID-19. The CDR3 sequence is CASSYSEGARDGYTF. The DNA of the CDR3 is TGTGCCAGCAGTTACTCGGAGGGGGCGCGGGATGGCTACACCTTC.